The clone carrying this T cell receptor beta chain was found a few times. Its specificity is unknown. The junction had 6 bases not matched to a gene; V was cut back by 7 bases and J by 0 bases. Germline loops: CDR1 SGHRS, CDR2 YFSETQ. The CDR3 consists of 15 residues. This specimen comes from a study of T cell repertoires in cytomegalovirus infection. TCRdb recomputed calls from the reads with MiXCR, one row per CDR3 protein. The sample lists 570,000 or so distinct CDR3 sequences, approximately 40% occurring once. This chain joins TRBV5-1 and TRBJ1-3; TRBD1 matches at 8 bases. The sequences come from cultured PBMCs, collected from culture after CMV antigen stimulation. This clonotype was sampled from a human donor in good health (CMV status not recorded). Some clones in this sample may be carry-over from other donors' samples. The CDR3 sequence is CASGIGQGSGNTIYF. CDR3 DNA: TGCGCCAGCGGAATTGGACAGGGCTCTGGAAACACCATATATTTT.